This T cell receptor (beta chain) was sequenced in a study of T cell responses to AZD1222 COVID-19 vaccine. Some clones are missing from TCRdb's copy, which holds only in-frame ones; the method was immunoSEQ multiplex PCR. This sample carries about 180,000 clones, around 89% of them seen once, and the ten largest clones take about 25%. Whole-study results and caveats: Sampling captured repertoires only after the peak T cell response. Donor demographics were predominantly white British with a female majority; clonal diversity may be underestimated. As reported, nearly half of all spike-specific TCRs target variant regions that are unmutated. Spike was spanned by vaccine-associated CD4 TCRs, with dominance at 160-218 and 743-854.

Comment on this clone: Antigen unknown.

From germline, CDR1 is KGHSH and CDR2 LQKENI. The length of the CDR3 is 16 residues. Trimming stripped 6 bases from V and 1 base from J, with 18 bases between. Sequencing used peripheral blood, obtained 28 days after the second AZD1222 dose. The sequence derives from an adult who received the AZD1222 COVID-19 vaccine. The chain is built from TRBV18 and TRBJ2-5, with D perhaps TRBD1 (6 bases). For the CDR3, the DNA is TGTGCCAGCTCTTCTTTAGGGGGAACGGTCCAAGAGACCCAGTACTTC. Amino acids: CASSSLGGTVQETQYF.